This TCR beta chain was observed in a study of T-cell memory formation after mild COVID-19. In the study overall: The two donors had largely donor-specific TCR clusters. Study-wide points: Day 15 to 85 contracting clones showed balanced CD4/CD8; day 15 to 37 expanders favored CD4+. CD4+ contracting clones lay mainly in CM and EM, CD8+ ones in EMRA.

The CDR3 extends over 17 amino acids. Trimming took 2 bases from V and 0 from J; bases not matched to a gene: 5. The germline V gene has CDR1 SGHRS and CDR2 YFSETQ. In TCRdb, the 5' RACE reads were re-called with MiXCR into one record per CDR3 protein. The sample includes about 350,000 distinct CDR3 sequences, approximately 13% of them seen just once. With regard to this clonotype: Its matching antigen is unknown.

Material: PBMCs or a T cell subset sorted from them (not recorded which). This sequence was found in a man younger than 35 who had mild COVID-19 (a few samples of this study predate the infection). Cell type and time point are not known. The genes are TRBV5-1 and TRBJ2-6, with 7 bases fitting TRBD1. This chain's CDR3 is CASSLQGLDSGANVLTF. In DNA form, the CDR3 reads TGCGCCAGCAGCTTACAGGGGCTAGACTCTGGGGCCAACGTCCTGACTTTC.